This T cell receptor (beta chain) was found in a study of cytomegalovirus exposure and HLA in healthy donors. V was trimmed by 5 bases and J by 8 bases, leaving 12 bases between them. The germline V gene has CDR1 SGHTA and CDR2 FQGNSA. The CDR3 extends over 13 amino acids. 13 Jbeta primers and 60 Vbeta primers were used for the PCR. Libraries were prepared by immunoSEQ multiplex PCR; TCRdb keeps only in-frame clonotypes and omits some of them. The data show some 120,000 clones, about four fifths seen once. This TCR derives from a young man in good health and CMV-seropositive. The specimen was PBMCs. V gene TRBV7-2 combines with J gene TRBJ2-2; tentative D call: TRBD1 (7 bases). The CDR3, as DNA: TGTGCCAGCAGCCTACAGGGGAGGGGGGAGCTGTTTTTT. It encodes CASSLQGRGELFF.